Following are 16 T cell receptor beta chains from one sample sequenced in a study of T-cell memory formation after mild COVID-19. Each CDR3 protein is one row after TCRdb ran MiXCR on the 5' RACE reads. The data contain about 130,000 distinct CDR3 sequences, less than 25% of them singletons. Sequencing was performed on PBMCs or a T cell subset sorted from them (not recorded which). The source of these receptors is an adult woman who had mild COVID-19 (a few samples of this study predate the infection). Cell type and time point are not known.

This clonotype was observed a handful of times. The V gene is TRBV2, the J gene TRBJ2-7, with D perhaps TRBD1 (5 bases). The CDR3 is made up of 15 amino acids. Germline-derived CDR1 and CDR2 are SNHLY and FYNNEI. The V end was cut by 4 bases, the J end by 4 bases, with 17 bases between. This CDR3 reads CASSGYQGGLYEQYF. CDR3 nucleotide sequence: TGTGCCAGCAGTGGTTACCAGGGTGGGCTATACGAGCAGTACTTC.

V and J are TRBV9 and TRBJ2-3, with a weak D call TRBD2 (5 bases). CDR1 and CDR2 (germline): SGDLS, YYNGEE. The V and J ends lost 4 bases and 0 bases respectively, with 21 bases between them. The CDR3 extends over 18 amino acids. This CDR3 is CASSPLGERWMSTDTQYF. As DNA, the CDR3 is TGTGCCAGCAGCCCCCTGGGAGAGCGATGGATGAGCACAGATACGCAGTATTTT.

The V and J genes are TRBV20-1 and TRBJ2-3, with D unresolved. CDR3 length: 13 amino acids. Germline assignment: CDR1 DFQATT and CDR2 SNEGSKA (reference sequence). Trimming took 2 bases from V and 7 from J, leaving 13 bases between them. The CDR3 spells CSARTWAINTQYF. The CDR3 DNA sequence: TGCAGTGCTAGAACCTGGGCCATAAATACGCAGTATTTT.

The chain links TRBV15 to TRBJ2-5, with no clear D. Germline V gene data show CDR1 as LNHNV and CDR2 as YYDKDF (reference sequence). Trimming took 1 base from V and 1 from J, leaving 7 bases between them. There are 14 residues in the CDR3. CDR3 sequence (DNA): TGTGCCACCAGCAGAGGTCGTCTCCAAGAGACCCAGTACTTC. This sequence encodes CATSRGRLQETQYF.

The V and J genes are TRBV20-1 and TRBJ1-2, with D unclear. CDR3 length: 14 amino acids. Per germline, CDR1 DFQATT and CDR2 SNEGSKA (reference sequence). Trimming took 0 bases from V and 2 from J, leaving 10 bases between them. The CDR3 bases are TGCAGTGCTAGAGATTCCACACAAAACTATGGCTACACCTTC. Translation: CSARDSTQNYGYTF.

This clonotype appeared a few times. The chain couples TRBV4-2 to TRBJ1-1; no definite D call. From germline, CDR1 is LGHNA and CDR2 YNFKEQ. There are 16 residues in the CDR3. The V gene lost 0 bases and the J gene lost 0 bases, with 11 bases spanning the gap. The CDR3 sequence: CASSQEFPGLNTEAFF. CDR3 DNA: TGTGCCAGCAGCCAAGAATTTCCCGGTCTGAACACTGAAGCTTTCTTT.

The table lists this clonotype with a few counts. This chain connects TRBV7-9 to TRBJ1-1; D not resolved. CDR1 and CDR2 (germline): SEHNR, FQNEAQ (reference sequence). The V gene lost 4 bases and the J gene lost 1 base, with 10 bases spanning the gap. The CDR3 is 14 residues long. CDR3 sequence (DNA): TGTGCCAGCAGCTCAGGACGGGAGAACACTGAAGCTTTCTTT. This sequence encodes CASSSGRENTEAFF.

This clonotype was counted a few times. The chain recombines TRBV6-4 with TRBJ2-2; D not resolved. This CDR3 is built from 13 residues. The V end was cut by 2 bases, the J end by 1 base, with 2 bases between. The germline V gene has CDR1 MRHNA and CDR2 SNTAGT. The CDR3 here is CASSDRNTGELFF. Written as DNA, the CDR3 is TGTGCCAGCAGTGACAGGAACACCGGGGAGCTGTTTTTT.

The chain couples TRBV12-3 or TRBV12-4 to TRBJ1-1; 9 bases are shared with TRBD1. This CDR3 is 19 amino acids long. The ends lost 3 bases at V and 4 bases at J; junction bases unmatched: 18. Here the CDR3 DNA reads TGTGCCAGCAGTTTCGGCCCCGGGGGACAGGGAATTTGGGGCACTGAAGCTTTCTTT. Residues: CASSFGPGGQGIWGTEAFF.

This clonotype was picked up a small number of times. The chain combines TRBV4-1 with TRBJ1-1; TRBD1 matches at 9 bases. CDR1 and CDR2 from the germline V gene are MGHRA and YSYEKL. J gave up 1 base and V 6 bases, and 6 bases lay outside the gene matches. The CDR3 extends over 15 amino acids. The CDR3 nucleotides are TGCGCCAGCAGACCGGACAGGGGCTCGAACACTGAAGCTTTCTTT. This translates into CASRPDRGSNTEAFF.

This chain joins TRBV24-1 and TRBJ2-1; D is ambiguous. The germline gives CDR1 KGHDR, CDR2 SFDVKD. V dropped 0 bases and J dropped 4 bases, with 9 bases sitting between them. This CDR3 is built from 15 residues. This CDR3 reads CATSDLPTDYNEQFF. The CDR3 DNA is TGTGCCACCAGTGATTTGCCGACGGATTACAATGAGCAGTTCTTC.

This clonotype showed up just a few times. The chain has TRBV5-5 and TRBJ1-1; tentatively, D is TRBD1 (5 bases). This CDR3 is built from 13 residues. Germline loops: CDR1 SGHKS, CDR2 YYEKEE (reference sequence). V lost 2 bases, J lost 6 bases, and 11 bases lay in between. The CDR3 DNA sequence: TGTGCCAGCAGCTTACCAGGGTCCCCTGAAGCTTTCTTT. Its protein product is CASSLPGSPEAFF.

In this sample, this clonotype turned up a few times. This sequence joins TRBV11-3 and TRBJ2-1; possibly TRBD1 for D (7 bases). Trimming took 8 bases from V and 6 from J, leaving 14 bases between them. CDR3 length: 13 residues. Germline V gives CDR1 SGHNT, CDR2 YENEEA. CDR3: CASSFQGGNEQFF. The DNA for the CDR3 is TGTGCCAGCTCCTTTCAGGGGGGCAATGAGCAGTTCTTC.

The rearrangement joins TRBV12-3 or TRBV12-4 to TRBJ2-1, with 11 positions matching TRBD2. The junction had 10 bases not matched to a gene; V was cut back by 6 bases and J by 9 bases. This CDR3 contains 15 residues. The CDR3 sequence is CASSILTSGKSEQFF. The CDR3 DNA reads TGTGCCAGCAGCATTCTGACTAGCGGGAAGAGTGAGCAGTTCTTC.

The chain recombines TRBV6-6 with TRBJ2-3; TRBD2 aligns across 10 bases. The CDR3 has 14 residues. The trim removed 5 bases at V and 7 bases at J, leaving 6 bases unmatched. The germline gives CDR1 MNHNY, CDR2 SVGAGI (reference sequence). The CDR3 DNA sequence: TGTGCCAGCAGTGTTAGCGGGGGGCATAATACGCAGTATTTT. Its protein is CASSVSGGHNTQYF.

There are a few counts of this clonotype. The CDR3 region is CASSHPDREGTEAFF. Here the CDR3 DNA reads TGTGCCAGCAGCCATCCGGACAGGGAGGGGACTGAAGCTTTCTTT. This rearrangement joins TRBV14 to TRBJ1-1; TRBD1 aligns across 8 bases. This CDR3 contains 15 residues. Trimming removed 3 bases from V and 5 bases from J; junction bases left unmatched: 8. Germline assignment: CDR1 SGHDN and CDR2 FVKESK.